The T cell receptor beta chain under discussion was sequenced for a study of T cells in Graves' hyperthyroidism and ophthalmopathy. CDR3 length: 14 residues. Trimming shortened V by 7 bases and J by 7 bases, and 17 bases separated the two germline ends. Germline CDR1 and CDR2: LNHDA and SQIVND (reference sequence). Amplified TCR beta CDR3 regions came from RNA transcripts. HTBI primers were used for first-round RT-PCR of the TCR CDR3. TCRdb re-called the multiplex PCR reads with MiXCR, one entry per CDR3 protein. The sample has about 600,000 distinct CDR3 sequences, 13% to 15% seen once. The rearrangement uses TRBV19 and TRBJ2-1; tentative D call: TRBD1 (5 bases). The TCR sequence derives from a woman under 30 with Graves' ophthalmopathy. Sequences were obtained from blood. This CDR3 reads CASIPRDKINEQFF. CDR3 bases: TGTGCCAGTATCCCCAGGGATAAAATAAATGAGCAGTTCTTC.